A selection of T cell receptor beta chains follows, all from one sample in a study of control samples from healthy donors and cancer patients. The protocol was immunoSEQ multiplex PCR, while the TCRdb copy is restricted to in-frame clones and leaves out a portion. The sample includes 150,000 to 200,000 clones, roughly 89% of them seen just once. Sequencing was performed on blood. The receptor source for this set is a man aged 25-40 years in good health. CDR3s leave out the opening cysteine and the closing phenylalanine or tryptophan. The order of the fields is J gene, V gene, clone size, D gene, CDR3 protein. D genes are given only for firm matches. Only part of the rows carry a size: once, few, many, or a class if the clone is expanded.

J: TRBJ1-4
V: TRBV7-8
size: .
D: .
CDR3: ASGPNEKLF

J: TRBJ2-7
V: TRBV7-9
size: .
D: .
CDR3: ASSFGQGRDEQY

J: TRBJ2-5
V: TRBV6-5
size: .
D: .
CDR3: ASSYSGETQY

J: TRBJ1-6
V: TRBV5-4
size: .
D: .
CDR3: ASSPGGEYNSPLH

J: TRBJ2-7
V: TRBV28
size: .
D: .
CDR3: ASTQLDQEQY

J: TRBJ1-2
V: TRBV28
size: .
D: .
CDR3: ASRSYRAAGGYT

J: TRBJ2-2
V: TRBV7-2
size: few
D: TRBD2
CDR3: ASSWTSGNTGELF

J: TRBJ2-2
V: TRBV18
size: .
D: .
CDR3: ASSSGEELF

J: TRBJ1-2
V: TRBV27
size: .
D: TRBD1
CDR3: ASRIHDRVGGYT

J: TRBJ2-7
V: TRBV7-9
size: few
D: .
CDR3: ASSPTSTGYEQY

J: TRBJ1-2
V: TRBV19
size: .
D: .
CDR3: ASSIGQGTGYT

J: TRBJ1-3
V: TRBV6-5
size: .
D: .
CDR3: ASSFGNTIY

J: TRBJ2-2
V: TRBV12-3/TRBV12-4
size: .
D: .
CDR3: ASSLKLGELF

J: TRBJ1-2
V: TRBV2
size: many
D: TRBD1
CDR3: ASSPRTGFSGYT

J: TRBJ1-6
V: TRBV2
size: few
D: .
CDR3: ASNEGKLGQIGNSPLH

J: TRBJ1-6
V: TRBV10-3
size: .
D: TRBD1
CDR3: AITQGQGYPLH

J: TRBJ2-4
V: TRBV5-1
size: .
D: .
CDR3: ASSLEDPRNIQY

J: TRBJ2-5
V: TRBV5-6
size: .
D: .
CDR3: ASSLDLQETQY

J: TRBJ1-1
V: TRBV3-1/TRBV3-2
size: .
D: .
CDR3: ASSQGVGAF

J: TRBJ2-7
V: TRBV4-3
size: once
D: .
CDR3: AGSQGYDYEQY

J: TRBJ1-5
V: TRBV19
size: once
D: TRBD1
CDR3: ASRRQGRENQPQH

J: TRBJ2-2
V: TRBV9
size: .
D: .
CDR3: ASSTRDSLNTGELF

J: TRBJ1-1
V: TRBV14
size: once
D: .
CDR3: ASSLSTNTEAF

J: TRBJ1-4
V: TRBV27
size: .
D: TRBD1
CDR3: ASSPNPDGTGDEKLF

J: TRBJ1-2
V: TRBV6-5
size: .
D: .
CDR3: ASSYSGHSYT

J: TRBJ2-5
V: TRBV2
size: .
D: .
CDR3: ASSDAFGEETQY

J: TRBJ1-5
V: TRBV20-1
size: few
D: .
CDR3: SASRDVGNQPQH

J: TRBJ1-1
V: TRBV6-1
size: .
D: .
CDR3: ASSETWPTEAF

J: TRBJ1-5
V: TRBV18
size: .
D: .
CDR3: ASSPQHGDQPQH

J: TRBJ1-1
V: TRBV4-1
size: .
D: .
CDR3: ASSQVGHLNTEAF

J: TRBJ2-1
V: TRBV5-6
size: once
D: .
CDR3: ASSRELEGYNEQF

J: TRBJ1-3
V: TRBV5-5
size: .
D: .
CDR3: ASSFRTVNTIY

J: TRBJ2-1
V: TRBV5-1
size: .
D: TRBD1
CDR3: ASSQGQGESEQF

J: TRBJ2-7
V: TRBV19
size: .
D: .
CDR3: AGHKGGDEQY

J: TRBJ2-6
V: TRBV7-7
size: .
D: .
CDR3: ASSLGVSSGANVLT

J: TRBJ1-1
V: TRBV7-3
size: .
D: TRBD1
CDR3: ASSPGGLNTEAF

J: TRBJ1-6
V: TRBV27
size: .
D: TRBD1
CDR3: ASSLRDRTNSPLH

J: TRBJ1-4
V: TRBV27
size: few
D: TRBD1
CDR3: ASSFMGQPDEKLF

J: TRBJ1-1
V: TRBV11-1
size: .
D: .
CDR3: ASSLSDPWNTEAF

J: TRBJ2-7
V: TRBV7-9
size: .
D: TRBD2
CDR3: ASSLGASGSSYEQY

J: TRBJ1-6
V: TRBV6-5
size: .
D: .
CDR3: ASSFQGFDNSPLH

J: TRBJ1-5
V: TRBV19
size: .
D: .
CDR3: ASSMKSESFGYQPQH

J: TRBJ2-7
V: TRBV5-1
size: .
D: .
CDR3: ASSHVIGHSAYEQY